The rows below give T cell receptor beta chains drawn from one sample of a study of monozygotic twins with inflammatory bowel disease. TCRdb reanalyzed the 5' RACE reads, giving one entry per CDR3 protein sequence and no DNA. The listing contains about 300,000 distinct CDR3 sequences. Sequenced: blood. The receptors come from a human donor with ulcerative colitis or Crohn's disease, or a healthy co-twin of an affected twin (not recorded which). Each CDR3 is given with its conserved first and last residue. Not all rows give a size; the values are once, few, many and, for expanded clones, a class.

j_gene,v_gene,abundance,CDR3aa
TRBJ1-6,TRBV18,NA,CASSPLSSAGPGNSPLHF
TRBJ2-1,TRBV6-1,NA,CASSELTDSYNEQFF
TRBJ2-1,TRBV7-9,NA,CASSQTGQVNEQFF
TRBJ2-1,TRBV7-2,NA,CASSLIRREQFF
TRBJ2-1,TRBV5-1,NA,CASSLDGSRNEQFF
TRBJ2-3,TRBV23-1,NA,CASSQSLSTDTQYF
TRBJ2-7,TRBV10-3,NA,CAISESLAEQYF
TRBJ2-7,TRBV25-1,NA,CASSARDGRYEQYF
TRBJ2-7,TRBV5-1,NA,CASSLLTGAPYEQYF
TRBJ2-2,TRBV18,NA,CASSPLRQGANTGELFF
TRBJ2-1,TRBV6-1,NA,CASSEQSHSYNEQFF
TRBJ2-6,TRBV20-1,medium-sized,CSVWELTSGANVLTF
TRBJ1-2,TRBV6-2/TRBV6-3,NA,CASQEGVYGYTF
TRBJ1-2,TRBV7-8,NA,CASSLGQNDGYTF
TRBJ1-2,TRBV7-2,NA,CASSHQTGDYGYTF
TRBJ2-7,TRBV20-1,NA,CSARPLAGVYEQYF
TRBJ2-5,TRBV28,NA,CASSDIVNEGYVGLRGRQETQYF